This T cell receptor beta chain was captured in a study of cytomegalovirus exposure and HLA in healthy donors (dated by TCRdb to about 2017). For the study in its entirety: A later analysis indicated that the roughly 130 validation repertoires were generated on the platform also employed for the 700 or so repertoires of the first cohort. To predict cytomegalovirus infection status, the study combined high-throughput TCR immunosequencing, statistical association of individual TCRs with disease status, and machine learning. The study aimed to test whether cataloging public T cell receptors could reveal signatures of past pathogen exposure. In addition to the first cohort of 666 subjects, a separate validation cohort of 120 different subjects was used. What the research found in general, with its limitations: In a later analysis, TCRs clustered in the first cohort were found to also tend to co-occur in the roughly 120 validation repertoires, with 94% of cluster scores above 0. The validation cohort had no HLA typing available for a later analysis, so co-occurrence within that cohort was assessed over all 120 or so repertoires. The classifier was reported to diagnose cytomegalovirus status with high specificity and sensitivity in both the original cohort and the validation cohort. Across donors, most TCR sequences were observed very rarely, whereas some public TCRs were present in many individuals. In vitro tests confirmed that a few of the cytomegalovirus-associated TCR beta chains recognize cytomegalovirus antigens. According to the authors, the approach could potentially be generalized to other disease states and immunological phenotypes. In the study, 150 to 200 TCR beta chains were listed as associated with cytomegalovirus.

Preparation of the library involved the immunoSEQ multiplex PCR assay. The paper's processing steps were these. A statistical classification framework was developed to diagnose cytomegalovirus status using the catalog of TCR beta chain sequences. TCRdb provides this immuneACCESS table in a form limited to in-frame rearrangements. Some clones are lacking; in checked studies, under half of them reflect an unresolved V gene, and why the rest are absent is not known. V, J and clone size reflect that table, while D and trimming were determined from the DNA. The sample has over 250,000 clones on record, roughly 87% of them singletons. The top ten clones comprise approximately 1.1% of the sample. V is shortened by 5 bases, J by 2 bases, and the region joining them spans 25 bases. CDR1 SGHVS and CDR2 FNYEAQ are derived from the germline V gene. The CDR3 covers 18 residues, taking in both the cysteine and the phenylalanine. The read is trimmed to its CDR3 DNA, 54 bases read in frame from base 1.

Comments on this clone: There is no known antigen for this receptor. Per-nucleotide qualities are absent, and no much larger clonotype sits a single base away.

The donors belonged to the validation cohort of around 110 subjects, which was separate from the approximately 700-subject first cohort. This sequence uses TRBV7-6 and TRBJ2-7; the D region may be TRBD1 or TRBD2, each matching 6 bases equally. Sequencing was performed on PBMCs. The sequence derives from a woman in her 30s in good health and CMV-seropositive. At the DNA level, the sequence is TGTGCCAGCAGCAGCATAGGGGGAATGTTGCGGGGAACCTACGAGCAGTACTTC. This sequence encodes CASSSIGGMLRGTYEQYF.